Below are 26 T cell receptor beta chains sequenced from a single sample in a study of T cells after somatic rescue of genetic block. This table comes from immunoSEQ multiplex PCR, and its TCRdb copy is limited to in-frame clones, with some not included. The sample shows 70,000 to 85,000 clones, roughly 93% of them seen only once. The source material was peripheral blood mononuclear cells (PBMCs). These receptor sequences come from a man aged 30 to 39.

The chain recombines TRBV5-6 with TRBJ2-1, with D possibly TRBD2 on 6 matching bases. The V gene lost 5 bases and the J gene lost 8 bases, with 20 bases spanning the gap. The CDR3 has 15 residues. Germline CDR1 and CDR2: SGHDT and YYEEEE. The CDR3 coding sequence is TGTGCCAGCAGTTTCCTTGCGGGGCGACGGCATGAGCAGTTCTTC. Translating it yields CASSFLAGRRHEQFF.

The gene calls are TRBV11-2 and TRBJ2-1; 8 nucleotides line up with TRBD1. Germline V CDR1 and CDR2: SGHAT, FQNNGV. The CDR3 has 16 amino acids. The ends lost 1 base at V and 7 bases at J; junction bases unmatched: 9. CDR3 bases: TGTGCCAGCAGCTTAGGGCTCCAGGGGGCGGTTAATGAGCAGTTCTTC. Translated: CASSLGLQGAVNEQFF.

The chain is built from TRBV18 and TRBJ2-7; tentatively, D is TRBD1 (6 bases). The V and J ends lost 5 bases and 1 base respectively, with 15 bases between them. CDR1 is KGHSH, CDR2 LQKENI, per germline. This CDR3 region has 15 residues. The CDR3 DNA follows: TGTGCCAGCTCAAAAGGGGGTGCCGGGTCCTACGAGCAGTACTTC. It yields the protein CASSKGGAGSYEQYF. The whole variable domain, remainder taken from reference TRBV18 and TRBJ2-7, is NAGVMQNPRHLVRRRGQEARLRCSPMKGHSHVYWYRQLPEEGLKFMVYLQKENIIDESGMPKERFSAEFPKEGPSILRIQQVVRGDSAAYFCASSKGGAGSYEQYFGPGTRLTVT.

The chain links TRBV6-5 to TRBJ2-7; 9 nucleotides agree with TRBD1. V dropped 2 bases and J dropped 5; count of bases not matched to a gene: 4. The CDR3 runs 14 residues. CDR1 and CDR2 (germline): MNHEY, SVGAGI. Written as DNA, the CDR3 is TGTGCCAGCAGTTACCTCACAGGGGGCAACGAGCAGTACTTC. It specifies CASSYLTGGNEQYF.

The chain uses TRBV5-8 and TRBJ2-6, with D possibly matching TRBD1 (6 bases). Trimming left V 4 bases short and J 1 base short, with 6 bases between. This CDR3 spans 14 amino acids. Germline values: CDR1 SGHTS, CDR2 YDEGEE. The CDR3 nucleotides read TGTGCCAGCAGCGACAGGTCTGGGGCCAACGTCCTGACTTTC. As protein: CASSDRSGANVLTF.

The rearrangement links TRBV5-1 to TRBJ2-7; 7 nucleotides align to TRBD2. J lost 2 bases, V lost 4 bases, and 0 bases had no gene match. Germline lookup yields CDR1 SGHRS and CDR2 YFSETQ. The CDR3 spans 12 residues. DNA for the CDR3: TGCGCCAGCAGCGCGGGAGCCTACGAGCAGTACTTC. Translation gives CASSAGAYEQYF.

The table lists this clone with a few counts. This chain joins TRBV11-2 and TRBJ1-5; D ambiguous. The CDR3 has 16 residues. The germline gives CDR1 SGHAT, CDR2 FQNNGV. Trimming stripped 5 bases from V and 3 bases from J, with 17 bases between. Here the CDR3 reads CASSPIYSGFNQPQHF. The CDR3 DNA follows: TGTGCCAGCAGCCCAATCTACTCAGGCTTCAATCAGCCCCAGCATTTT.

This clone has just a few counts. The rearrangement links TRBV6-1 to TRBJ2-7; perhaps TRBD1 as D (5 bases). V was pared by 1 base and J by 7 bases, with 17 bases between. The CDR3 is 15 amino acids. The V gene's germline CDR1 is MNHNS and CDR2 SASEGT. CDR3 nucleotides: TGTGCCAGCAGTGAAGGGGCAGGGATTCCTGAGGAGCAGTACTTC. This translates into CASSEGAGIPEEQYF.

Turning to this clone: Other DNA sequences in the same sample also yield this CDR3. The chain links TRBV9 to TRBJ2-1; possibly TRBD2 for D (6 bases). Trimming stripped 2 bases from V and 4 bases from J, with 7 bases between. The CDR3 spans 13 residues. CDR1 is SGDLS and CDR2 is YYNGEE in the germline V gene. The CDR3 here is CASSVGSYNEQFF. CDR3 bases: TGTGCCAGCAGCGTCGGGAGTTACAATGAGCAGTTCTTC.

The chain combines TRBV30 with TRBJ1-3, with a tentative D call TRBD1 (6 bases). The germline V gene encodes CDR1 GTSNPN and CDR2 SVGIG (reference sequence). Trimming took off 3 bases at V and 1 base at J, with 13 bases between the two ends. The CDR3 totals 15 residues. CDR3 protein: CAWSSGTQSGNTIYF. CDR3 nucleotide sequence: TGTGCCTGGAGCTCGGGGACACAGTCTGGAAACACCATATATTTT. Combining the CDR3 with reference TRBV30 and TRBJ1-3 gives the whole variable domain SQTIHQWPATLVQPVGSPLSLECTVEGTSNPNLYWYRQAAGRGLQLLFYSVGIGQISSEVPQNLSASRPQDRQFILSSKKLLLSDSGFYLCAWSSGTQSGNTIYFGEGSWLTVV.

This clone has more than one count but fewer than ten. This chain links TRBV18 with TRBJ2-7; 8 bases align to TRBD1. Trimming cost V 6 bases and J 4 bases; bases outside gene matches: 14. Looked up from germline, CDR1 is KGHSH and CDR2 is LQKENI. The CDR3 sequence is 16 residues long. The CDR3 sequence: CASSSTVGTGFYEQYF. In DNA form, the CDR3 reads TGTGCCAGCTCTTCGACGGTAGGGACAGGCTTTTACGAGCAGTACTTC.

The rearrangement joins TRBV4-3 to TRBJ2-7, with D possibly being TRBD2 (5 bases). V lost 0 bases, J lost 1 base, and 13 bases lay in between. The V gene's germline CDR1 is LGHNA and CDR2 YSLEER. The CDR3 covers 16 residues. The CDR3 nucleotides are TGCGCCAGCAGCCAAGATCGGGGTAGGAATTCCTACGAGCAGTACTTC. Protein product: CASSQDRGRNSYEQYF.

The chain couples TRBV7-2 to TRBJ1-4; weak D call: TRBD1 (6 bases). The CDR3 sequence is 15 residues long. CDR1 and CDR2 from the germline V gene are SGHTA and FQGNSA. V was trimmed by 1 base and J by 7 bases, leaving 13 bases between them. CDR3 loop: CASSLGAQGSEKLFF. As DNA, the CDR3 is TGTGCCAGCAGCTTAGGGGCCCAGGGGAGTGAAAAACTGTTTTTT.

This sequence joins TRBV7-9 and TRBJ1-2; TRBD1 aligns across 10 bases. The germline V gene has CDR1 SEHNR and CDR2 FQNEAQ (reference sequence). V shed 7 bases, J shed 7 bases, and the junction held 12 bases outside the gene matches. This CDR3 has 15 amino acids. In nucleotides, the CDR3 is TGTGCCAGCAACCTCATAGGGACAGGGGACCCTGGCTACACCTTC. It codes for CASNLIGTGDPGYTF.

The rearrangement joins TRBV18 to TRBJ1-5; D might be TRBD1 (5 bases). Germline V lookup: CDR1 KGHSH, CDR2 LQKENI. CDR3 size: 14 residues. Trimming cost V 4 bases and J 6 bases, with 13 bases left between them. The DNA of the CDR3 is TGTGCCAGCTCACGTGAGGGGATGGGTCAGCCCCAGCATTTT. It translates to CASSREGMGQPQHF.

This chain connects TRBV9 to TRBJ1-3, with D possibly TRBD1 on 6 matching bases. The germline V gene has CDR1 SGDLS and CDR2 YYNGEE. CDR3 length equals 13 residues. Trimming pared 0 bases from V and 10 bases from J, leaving 11 bases between. CDR3 nucleotide sequence: TGTGCCAGCAGCGTAGAACAGGGAGAGACCATATATTTT. Encoded protein: CASSVEQGETIYF.

In the case of this clone: The junction differs from germline at one of its ends, possibly a read error. The chain employs TRBV7-7 and TRBJ2-5; no definite D call. This CDR3 region has 14 residues. The germline CDR1 and CDR2 sequences are SSHAT and FNYEAQ (reference sequence). CDR3 sequence reads: CASSFSRQKETQYF. DNA of the CDR3: TGTGCTAGCAGCTTTTCCAGACAAAAAGAGACCCAGTACTTC.

The chain couples TRBV7-9 to TRBJ1-4; D is perhaps TRBD1 (5 bases). Germline V lookup: CDR1 SEHNR, CDR2 FQNEAQ (reference sequence). CDR3 length: 15 residues. V was clipped by 6 bases and J by 2 bases, with 13 bases between them. CDR3: CASRGGVATNEKLFF. The CDR3 DNA is TGTGCCAGCAGGGGGGGTGTGGCGACTAATGAAAAACTGTTTTTT.

V is TRBV5-6 and J is TRBJ2-3; 11 bases align to TRBD2. The CDR3 is made up of 15 amino acids. The V segment lost 4 bases and the J segment 0 bases; nucleotides outside the gene matches: 1. Germline V CDR1 and CDR2: SGHDT, YYEEEE. The CDR3 loop is CASSRLAGSTDTQYF. The DNA for the CDR3 is TGTGCCAGCAGCCGACTAGCGGGGAGCACAGATACGCAGTATTTT.

The CDR3 loop is CASTWDCNNEQFF. The CDR3 DNA reads as TGTGCCAGCACCTGGGACTGCAACAATGAGCAGTTCTTC. The genes are TRBV5-4 and TRBJ2-1; tentative D call: TRBD2 (6 bases). Germline V gene data show CDR1 as SGHNT and CDR2 as YYREEE (reference sequence). CDR3 length: 13 residues. Deletions cut 6 bases from V and 5 bases from J, with 12 bases between.

The chain employs TRBV19 and TRBJ2-7; 8 positions agree with TRBD2. The CDR3 length is 13 residues. J lost 0 bases, V lost 5 bases, and 0 bases had no gene match. The germline V gene encodes CDR1 LNHDA and CDR2 SQIVND (reference sequence). CDR3 coding DNA: TGTGCCAGTAGTGCGGGGGGCTCCTACGAGCAGTACTTC. Protein sequence: CASSAGGSYEQYF.

This rearrangement joins TRBV7-2 to TRBJ2-7; D gene unclear. The CDR3 consists of 14 residues. CDR1 SGHTA and CDR2 FQGNSA come from the germline V gene. Trimming pared 5 bases from V and 0 bases from J, leaving 11 bases between. The CDR3 nucleotides read TGTGCCAGCAGCCCAGCGCTTTTCTCCTACGAGCAGTACTTC. Amino acid sequence: CASSPALFSYEQYF.

The rearrangement joins TRBV6-1 to TRBJ2-1; D call uncertain. Germline-derived CDR1 and CDR2 are MNHNS and SASEGT. This CDR3 comprises 12 residues. V was pared by 9 bases and J by 5 bases, with 11 bases between. The DNA of the CDR3 is TGTGCCAGTGAAGATAATAACAATGAGCAGTTCTTC. Its translation is CASEDNNNEQFF.

This rearrangement joins TRBV19 to TRBJ2-5; the D is unclear. This CDR3 comprises 15 residues. Germline V gene lookup returns CDR1 LNHDA and CDR2 SQIVND (reference sequence). V lost 4 bases and J 2 bases, leaving 14 bases between the germline ends. For the CDR3, the DNA is TGTGCCAGTAGTACCCTCGACGGTGAGCAAGAGACCCAGTACTTC. Its translation: CASSTLDGEQETQYF.

The chain couples TRBV7-2 to TRBJ2-1; no definite D call. Between the trimmed V and J ends, which lost 1 base and 8 bases, there was a span of 9 bases. The germline CDR1 and CDR2 sequences are SGHTA and FQGNSA. CDR3 length: 13 amino acids. The CDR3 sequence: CASSLDKRDEQFF. The DNA of the CDR3 is TGTGCCAGCAGCTTAGACAAAAGGGATGAGCAGTTCTTC. Using reference TRBV7-2 and TRBJ2-1 for the parts outside the CDR3, the full variable domain is GAGVSQSPSNKVTEKGKDVELRCDPISGHTALYWYRQSLGQGLEFLIYFQGNSAPDKSGLPSDRFSAERTGGSVSTLTIQRTQQEDSAVYLCASSLDKRDEQFFGPGTRLTVL.

This chain joins TRBV7-9 and TRBJ1-2; 8 nucleotides agree with TRBD1. Germline V CDR1 and CDR2: SEHNR, FQNEAQ (reference sequence). With V trimmed by 8 bases and J by 7 bases, 9 bases remained unmatched. The CDR3 sequence is 13 residues long. CDR3 DNA sequence: TGTGCCAGCGTGGGGTCAGGGGGCATTGGCTACACCTTC. Translation gives CASVGSGGIGYTF.